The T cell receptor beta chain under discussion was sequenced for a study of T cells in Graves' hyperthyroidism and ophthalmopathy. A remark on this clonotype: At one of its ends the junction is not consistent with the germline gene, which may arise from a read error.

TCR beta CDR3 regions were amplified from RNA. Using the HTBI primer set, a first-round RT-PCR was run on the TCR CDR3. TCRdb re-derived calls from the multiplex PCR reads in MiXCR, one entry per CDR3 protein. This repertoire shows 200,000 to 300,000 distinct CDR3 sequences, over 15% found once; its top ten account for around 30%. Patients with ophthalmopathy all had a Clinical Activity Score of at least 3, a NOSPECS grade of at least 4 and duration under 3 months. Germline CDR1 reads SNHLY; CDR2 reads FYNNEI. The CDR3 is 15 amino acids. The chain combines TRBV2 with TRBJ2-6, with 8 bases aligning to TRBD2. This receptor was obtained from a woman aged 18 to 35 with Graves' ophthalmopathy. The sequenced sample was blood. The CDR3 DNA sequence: TGTGCCAACTCCTCGGGGGGGTCTGGGGCCAACGTCTTGACTTTC. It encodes CANSSGGSGANVLTF.